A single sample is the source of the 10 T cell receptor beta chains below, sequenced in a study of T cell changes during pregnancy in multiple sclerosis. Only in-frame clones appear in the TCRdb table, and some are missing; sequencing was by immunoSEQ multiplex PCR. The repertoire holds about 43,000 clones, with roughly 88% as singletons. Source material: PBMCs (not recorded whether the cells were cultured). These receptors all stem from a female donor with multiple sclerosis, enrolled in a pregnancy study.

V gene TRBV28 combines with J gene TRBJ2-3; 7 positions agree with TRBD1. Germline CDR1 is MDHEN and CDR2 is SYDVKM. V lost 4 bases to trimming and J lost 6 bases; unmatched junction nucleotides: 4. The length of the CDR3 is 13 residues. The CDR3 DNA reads TGTGCCAGCAGTTCCAACAGGGGTGATACGCAGTATTTT. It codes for CASSSNRGDTQYF.

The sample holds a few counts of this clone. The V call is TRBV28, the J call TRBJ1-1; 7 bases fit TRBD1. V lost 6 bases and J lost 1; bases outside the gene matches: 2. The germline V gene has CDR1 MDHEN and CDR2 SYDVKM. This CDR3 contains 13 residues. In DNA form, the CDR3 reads TGTGCCAGCAGGTCAGGGGGGAACACTGAAGCTTTCTTT. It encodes CASRSGGNTEAFF. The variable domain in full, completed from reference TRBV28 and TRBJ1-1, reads DVKVTQSSRYLVKRTGEKVFLECVQDMDHENMFWYRQDPGLGLRLIYFSYDVKMKEKGDIPEGYSVSREKKERFSLILESASTNQTSMYLCASRSGGNTEAFFGQGTRLTVV.

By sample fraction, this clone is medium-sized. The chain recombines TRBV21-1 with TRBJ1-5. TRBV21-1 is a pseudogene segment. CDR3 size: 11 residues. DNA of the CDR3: TGTGCCAGTTGGGGCAATCAGCCCCAGCATTTT. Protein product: CASWGNQPQHF.

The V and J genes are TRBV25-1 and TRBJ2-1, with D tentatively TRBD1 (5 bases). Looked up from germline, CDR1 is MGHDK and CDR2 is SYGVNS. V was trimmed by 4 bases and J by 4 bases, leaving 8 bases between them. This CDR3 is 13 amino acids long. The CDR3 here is CASSVQDYNEQFF. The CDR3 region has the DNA TGTGCCAGCAGTGTACAGGATTACAATGAGCAGTTCTTC.

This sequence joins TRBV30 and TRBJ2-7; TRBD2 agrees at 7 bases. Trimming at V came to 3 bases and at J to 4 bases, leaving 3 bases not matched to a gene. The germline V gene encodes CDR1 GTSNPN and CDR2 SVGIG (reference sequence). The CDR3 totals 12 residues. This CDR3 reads CAWRGRDYEQYF. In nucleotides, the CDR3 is TGTGCCTGGAGAGGGAGGGATTACGAGCAGTACTTC.

The CDR3 nucleotides are TGTGCCAGCAGCTCCCTAGCGGGGACCTACAATGAGCAGTTCTTC. Translating gives CASSSLAGTYNEQFF. V is TRBV7-9 and J is TRBJ2-1; 9 nucleotides agree with TRBD2. The germline gives CDR1 SEHNR, CDR2 FQNEAQ (reference sequence). The CDR3 contains 15 residues. Losses at the gene ends were 4 bases for V and 2 bases for J; bases not matched to a gene: 3.

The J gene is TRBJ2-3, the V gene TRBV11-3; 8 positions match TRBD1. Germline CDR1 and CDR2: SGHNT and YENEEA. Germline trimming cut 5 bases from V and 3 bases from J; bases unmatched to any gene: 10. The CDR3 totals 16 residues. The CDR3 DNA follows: TGTGCCAGCAGCAAACAGGGGGTAGAAGGGACAGATACGCAGTATTTT. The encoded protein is CASSKQGVEGTDTQYF.

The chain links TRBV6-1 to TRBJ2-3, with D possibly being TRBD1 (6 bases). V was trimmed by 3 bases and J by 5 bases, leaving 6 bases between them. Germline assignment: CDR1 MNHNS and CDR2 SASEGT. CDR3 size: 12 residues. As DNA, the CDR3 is TGTGCCAGCAGTGACAGGGGAGATACGCAGTATTTT. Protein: CASSDRGDTQYF.

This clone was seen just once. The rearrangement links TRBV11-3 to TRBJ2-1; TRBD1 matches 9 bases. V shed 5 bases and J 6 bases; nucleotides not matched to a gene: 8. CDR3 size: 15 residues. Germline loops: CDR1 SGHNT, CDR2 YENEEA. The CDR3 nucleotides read TGTGCCAGCAGCGACAGGGGGGCCGAGGCCAATGAGCAGTTCTTC. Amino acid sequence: CASSDRGAEANEQFF. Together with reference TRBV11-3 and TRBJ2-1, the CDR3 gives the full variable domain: EAGVVQSPRYKIIEKKQPVAFWCNPISGHNTLYWYLQNLGQGPELLIRYENEEAVDDSQLPKDRFSAERLKGVDSTLKIQPAELGDSAVYLCASSDRGAEANEQFFGPGTRLTVL.

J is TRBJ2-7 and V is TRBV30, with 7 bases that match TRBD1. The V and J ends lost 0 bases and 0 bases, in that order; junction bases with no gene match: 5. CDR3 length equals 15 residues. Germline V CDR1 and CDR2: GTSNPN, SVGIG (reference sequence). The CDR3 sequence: CAWSVRGTVSYEQYF. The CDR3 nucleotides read TGTGCCTGGAGTGTAAGGGGGACAGTCTCCTACGAGCAGTACTTC.